This record covers a single T cell receptor beta chain. Germline V CDR1 and CDR2: ENHRY, SYGVKD. This CDR3 contains 13 residues. V lost 6 bases to trimming and J lost 1 base, with 9 bases between them. The data are from a study of blood T cell repertoires in COVID-19. Study information: From the United States, Italy and Spain came samples of acute and convalescent COVID-19. From T cells, B-cell-depleted T cells, or PBMCs came the material, which was cDNA or gDNA.

Everyone who took part was roughly 18 to 100 years old, and they came from about two dozen US areas. As processed by the authors: Estimation of nucleated cell counts relied on the amplification of reference gene primers. Here immunoSEQ multiplex PCR was the method, and the copy in TCRdb shows in-frame clones only, minus some. That table gives V, J and clone size, and the DNA gave D and trimming. Among fewer than 250,000 clones, around 84% were seen once, and the ten largest hold about 7.2%. The receptor was isolated from a woman in her forties with acute COVID-19. V and J are TRBV10-3 and TRBJ1-1, with D unclear. What was sequenced was PBMCs or T cells enriched from blood (not recorded which). DNA for the CDR3: TGTGCCATCAGCCGGACTGGGAACACTGAAGCTTTCTTT. Translated: CAISRTGNTEAFF.